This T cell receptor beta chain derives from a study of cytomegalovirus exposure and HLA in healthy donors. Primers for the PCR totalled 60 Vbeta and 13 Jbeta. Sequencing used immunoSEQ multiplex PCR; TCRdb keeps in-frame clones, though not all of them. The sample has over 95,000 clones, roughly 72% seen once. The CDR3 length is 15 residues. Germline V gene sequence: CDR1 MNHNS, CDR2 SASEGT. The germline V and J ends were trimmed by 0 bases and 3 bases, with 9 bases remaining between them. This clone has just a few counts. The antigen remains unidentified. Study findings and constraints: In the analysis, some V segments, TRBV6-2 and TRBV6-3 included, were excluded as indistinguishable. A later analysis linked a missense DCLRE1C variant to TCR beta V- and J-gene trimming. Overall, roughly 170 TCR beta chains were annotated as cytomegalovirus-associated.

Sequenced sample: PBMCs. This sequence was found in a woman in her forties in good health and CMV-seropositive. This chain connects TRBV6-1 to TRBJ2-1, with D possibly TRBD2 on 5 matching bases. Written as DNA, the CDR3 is TGTGCCAGCAGTGAAGCTTCCGGGGTCTACAATGAGCAGTTCTTC. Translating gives CASSEASGVYNEQFF.